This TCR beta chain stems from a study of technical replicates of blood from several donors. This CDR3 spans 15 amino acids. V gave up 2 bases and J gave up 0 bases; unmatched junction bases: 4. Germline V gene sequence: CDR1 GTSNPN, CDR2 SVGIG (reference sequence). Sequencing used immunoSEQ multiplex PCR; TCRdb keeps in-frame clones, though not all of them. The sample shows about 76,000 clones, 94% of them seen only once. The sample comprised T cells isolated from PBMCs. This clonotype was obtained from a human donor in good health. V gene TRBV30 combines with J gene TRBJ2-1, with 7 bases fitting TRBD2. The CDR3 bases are TGTGCCTGGAGTCTCAGCGGGACCTCCTACAATGAGCAGTTCTTC. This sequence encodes CAWSLSGTSYNEQFF.